The subject of this entry is one TCR beta chain. This sample was taken from a study of blood T cell repertoires in COVID-19. Study in general: Samples taken during acute and convalescent COVID-19 were collected in the United States, Italy and Spain. T cells, B-cell-depleted T cells, or PBMCs supplied cDNA or gDNA.

Authors' processing steps: Researchers report that nucleated cell counts were estimated from reference gene primer amplification. Repertoires were generated with immunoSEQ multiplex PCR, while TCRdb's copy carries only in-frame clones and drops some. V and J calls and clone size follow that table, whereas D and trimming were derived from the DNA. In the table there are around 78,000 clones, roughly 80% of which are singletons. The CDR3 runs to 15 residues. Trimming cost V 0 bases and J 1 base; bases outside gene matches: 0. In germline, CDR1 is LGHDT, CDR2 YNNKEL (reference sequence). The V and J genes are TRBV3-1 (or the pseudogene TRBV3-2) and TRBJ1-3; 7 positions agree with TRBD1. The sample consisted of peripheral blood. The source of this sequence is a human donor in a cohort sampled during active COVID-19. CDR3 region: CASSQDRGSGNTIYF. The CDR3 coding sequence is TGTGCCAGCAGCCAAGACAGGGGGTCTGGAAACACCATATATTTT.